Below are 27 T cell receptor beta chains sequenced from a single sample in a study of radiation and T cells in renal cell carcinoma (dated by TCRdb to 2020 to 2022). The method behind the library was the immunoSEQ multiplex PCR assay. As stored in TCRdb, this immuneACCESS dataset retains in-frame rearrangements with V and J assigned. A fraction of the clones does not appear; measured against another copy, unresolved V genes explain less than half of the discrepancy, and the remainder lacks a known reason. Within this sample are fewer than 90,000 clones, with approximately 86% of them counted one time only. The top ten constitute 20% to 25% of the sample. The time point label for this specimen denotes: blood 2 weeks post-SBRT. The intended sense of this specimen's treatment or condition label: 15 Gy SBRT to primary tumor, nephrectomy 4 weeks later. Here the sequenced sample was blood, taken from a patient whose treatment included radiotherapy and nephrectomy. All receptors come from a woman in her forties or fifties with renal cell carcinoma.

V and J are TRBV5-1 and TRBJ2-1; no clear D. The V gene's germline CDR1 is SGHRS and CDR2 YFSETQ. V lost 1 base, J lost 6 bases, and 8 bases lay in between. This CDR3 has 13 amino acids. The chain's CDR3 is CASSLLQTNEQFF. The CDR3 nucleotides are TGCGCCAGCAGCTTGTTACAGACCAATGAGCAGTTCTTC.

This clone was observed a few times. This chain joins TRBV6-1 and TRBJ1-6; D gene unclear. The V end lost 8 bases, the J end lost 8 bases, and 7 bases lay between the germline ends. There are 11 residues in the CDR3. Germline V gene data show CDR1 as MNHNS and CDR2 as SASEGT. Here the CDR3 reads CASHLDSPLHF. The CDR3 bases are TGTGCCAGCCACCTCGATTCACCCCTCCACTTT.

This chain joins TRBV27 and TRBJ1-2; D is uncertain. CDR1 is MNHEY, CDR2 SMNVEV, per germline (reference sequence). The V gene lost 7 bases and the J gene lost 4 bases, with 19 bases spanning the gap. The CDR3 spans 15 residues. CDR3 DNA sequence: TGTGCCAGCATCCCACCGGGCCAGGACGGCTATGGCTACACCTTC. This sequence encodes CASIPPGQDGYGYTF.

The chain joins TRBV9 to TRBJ2-1; 9 bases are a match to TRBD2. The germline V gene has CDR1 SGDLS and CDR2 YYNGEE. V shed 0 bases and J 3 bases; nucleotides not matched to a gene: 4. The CDR3 runs to 16 residues. The CDR3 spells CASSVVAGGFYNEQFF. CDR3 nucleotides: TGTGCCAGCAGCGTAGTCGCGGGGGGGTTCTACAATGAGCAGTTCTTC. Combining the CDR3 with reference TRBV9 and TRBJ2-1 gives the whole variable domain DSGVTQTPKHLITATGQRVTLRCSPRSGDLSVYWYQQSLDQGLQFLIQYYNGEERAKGNILERFSAQQFPDLHSELNLSSLELGDSALYFCASSVVAGGFYNEQFFGPGTRLTVL.

The V call is TRBV28, the J call TRBJ1-1; D gene unclear. The CDR3 is 11 amino acids. Per the germline V gene, CDR1 is MDHEN and CDR2 is SYDVKM. The V gene lost 7 bases and the J gene lost 1 base, with 4 bases spanning the gap. CDR3 bases: TGTGCCAGCACGACGAACACTGAAGCTTTCTTT. As protein: CASTTNTEAFF.

This clone has just a few counts. This chain connects TRBV27 to TRBJ1-6; no reliable D call. V was pared by 0 bases and J by 7 bases, with 7 bases between. Germline V CDR1 and CDR2: MNHEY, SMNVEV (reference sequence). The CDR3 spans 14 residues. The chain's CDR3 is CASSLSGGNSPLHF. The CDR3 DNA follows: TGTGCCAGCAGTTTATCTGGCGGGAATTCACCCCTCCACTTT.

The rearrangement links TRBV6-5 to TRBJ1-1, with D uncertain. CDR1 MNHEY and CDR2 SVGAGI come from the germline V gene. The CDR3 extends over 13 amino acids. The V end lost 6 bases, the J end lost 1 base, and 9 bases lay between the germline ends. CDR3 nucleotides: TGTGCCAGCAGAAATCCCGGGAACACTGAAGCTTTCTTT. This sequence encodes CASRNPGNTEAFF.

CDR3 nucleotide sequence: TGTGCCAGCAGTTTATACTACCTAGGGCCCAGTCCCACAGATACGCAGTATTTT. It translates to CASSLYYLGPSPTDTQYF. The chain links TRBV27 to TRBJ2-3; no clear D. The CDR3 extends over 18 amino acids. V lost 1 base to trimming and J lost 2 bases, with 19 bases between them. The germline CDR1 and CDR2 sequences are MNHEY and SMNVEV (reference sequence).

The chain couples TRBV28 to TRBJ1-2; D uncertain. This CDR3 comprises 14 residues. Germline CDR1 is MDHEN and CDR2 is SYDVKM. V gave up 8 bases and J gave up 7 bases, with 20 bases separating them. In DNA, the CDR3 is TGTGCCAGCGGGAAAACCCTCGGACCCCTTGGCTACACCTTC. This sequence encodes CASGKTLGPLGYTF.

CDR3: CASSQVGGTEQFF. DNA of the CDR3: TGTGCCAGCAGCCAAGTGGGGGGGACCGAGCAGTTCTTC. This chain connects TRBV14 to TRBJ2-1; 7 bases are shared with TRBD2. The CDR3 totals 13 residues. Germline V gives CDR1 SGHDN, CDR2 FVKESK. J lost 10 bases, V lost 1 base, and 4 bases had no gene match.

The chain combines TRBV5-4 with TRBJ2-5, with 13 bases fitting TRBD2. The CDR3 length is 16 residues. Germline V gene data show CDR1 as SGHNT and CDR2 as YYREEE (reference sequence). Trimming removed 4 bases from V and 3 bases from J; junction bases left unmatched: 6. CDR3 in amino acids: CASSAWGTSGEETQYF. The CDR3 region has the DNA TGTGCCAGCAGCGCCTGGGGGACTAGCGGGGAAGAGACCCAGTACTTC.

The chain has TRBV6-1 and TRBJ1-6; D ambiguous. Germline V CDR1 and CDR2: MNHNS, SASEGT. Between the trimmed V and J ends, which lost 3 bases and 1 base, there was a span of 7 bases. The CDR3 has 15 amino acids. Here the CDR3 reads CASSEGSSYNSPLHF. The CDR3 DNA reads TGTGCCAGCAGTGAGGGCAGTTCCTATAATTCACCCCTCCACTTT.

This sequence joins TRBV5-4 and TRBJ2-1; either TRBD1 or TRBD2 may fit D (5 bases each). The CDR3 runs 13 residues. Trimming removed 1 base at V and 6 bases at J, with 8 bases between. Germline CDR1 is SGHNT and CDR2 is YYREEE (reference sequence). The CDR3 region is CASSLSGTNEQFF. The CDR3 bases are TGTGCCAGCAGCTTGTCGGGGACCAATGAGCAGTTCTTC.

J is TRBJ2-7 and V is TRBV7-2; TRBD2 matches 9 bases. The V segment lost 1 base and the J segment 4 bases; nucleotides outside the gene matches: 11. The CDR3 has 17 residues. Germline CDR1 and CDR2: SGHTA and FQGNSA. CDR3 in amino acids: CASSLEAVGAGGYEQYF. The CDR3 bases are TGTGCCAGCAGCTTAGAGGCCGTAGGGGCGGGAGGGTACGAGCAGTACTTC.

The chain is built from TRBV6-1 and TRBJ1-3; unclear D gene. Deletions cut 10 bases from V and 4 bases from J, with 14 bases between. From germline, CDR1 is MNHNS and CDR2 SASEGT. This CDR3 region has 13 residues. The CDR3 coding sequence is TGTGCCACCCTGGACTCATGGGGAAACACCATATATTTT. Translated, it gives CATLDSWGNTIYF.

CDR3 loop: CASSPGQGSYSPLHF. The DNA for the CDR3 is TGCGCCAGCAGCCCGGGACAGGGGTCGTATTCACCCCTCCACTTT. The rearrangement links TRBV4-3 to TRBJ1-6; 10 positions agree with TRBD1. Germline V gene data show CDR1 as LGHNA and CDR2 as YSLEER. This CDR3 has 15 residues. Unmatched junction bases numbered 5, after V lost 4 bases and J lost 8 bases.

This clone was observed at least ten times. The V gene is TRBV6-5, the J gene TRBJ1-5; D gene unclear. Germline assignment: CDR1 MNHEY and CDR2 SVGAGI. The CDR3 is made up of 12 amino acids. The V and J ends lost 5 bases and 4 bases respectively, with 6 bases between them. The DNA for the CDR3 is TGTGCCAGCAGTGAAGGGAATCAGCCCCAGCATTTT. Protein product: CASSEGNQPQHF.

The chain couples TRBV6-6 to TRBJ1-1; D remains unclear. The germline V gene has CDR1 MNHNY and CDR2 SVGAGI (reference sequence). The CDR3 consists of 11 residues. The V and J ends lost 10 bases and 7 bases respectively, with 13 bases between them. The CDR3 nucleotides are TGTGCCACACAAACAGCCTTTGAAGCTTTCTTT. Amino acid sequence: CATQTAFEAFF.

This chain links TRBV10-2 with TRBJ2-3, with D maybe TRBD1 (6 bases). In germline, CDR1 is WSHSY, CDR2 SAAADI. CDR3 length: 15 amino acids. The germline V and J ends were trimmed by 6 bases and 5 bases, with 18 bases remaining between them. CDR3 sequence reads: CASRGSTGQGDTQYF. The CDR3 DNA sequence: TGCGCCAGCAGGGGGTCGACAGGTCAGGGAGATACGCAGTATTTT.

J is TRBJ2-6 and V is TRBV7-3, with D hard to call. Trimming took off 2 bases at V and 0 bases at J, with 5 bases between the two ends. CDR1 is SGHTA, CDR2 FQGTGA, per germline. There are 15 residues in the CDR3. The CDR3 nucleotides read TGTGCCAGCAGCTTAGAAGTCTCTGGGGCCAACGTCCTGACTTTC. This sequence encodes CASSLEVSGANVLTF.

V is TRBV5-4 and J is TRBJ2-1; a weak D match, TRBD1 (5 bases). V was pared by 5 bases and J by 8 bases, with 17 bases between. This CDR3 comprises 14 residues. CDR1 is SGHNT, CDR2 YYREEE, per germline (reference sequence). The CDR3 loop reads CASRRPTGPDEQFF. The DNA of the CDR3 is TGTGCCAGCAGAAGGCCAACAGGTCCAGATGAGCAGTTCTTC. Filled out from reference TRBV5-4 and TRBJ2-1, the complete variable domain reads ETGVTQSPTHLIKTRGQQVTLRCSSQSGHNTVSWYQQALGQGPQFIFQYYREEENGRGNFPPRFSGLQFPNYSSELNVNALELDDSALYLCASRRPTGPDEQFFGPGTRLTVL.

Here the CDR3 DNA reads TGTGCCAGCAGCCGACAAAAAGGGACTAGCGGGCGCAACACCGGGGAGCTGTTTTTT. Its translation: CASSRQKGTSGRNTGELFF. The genes are TRBV7-9 and TRBJ2-2, with 12 bases that match TRBD2. After removal of 5 bases from V and 2 bases from J, the junction contained 12 bases not matched to a gene. The CDR3 loop spans 19 amino acids. The germline gives CDR1 SEHNR, CDR2 FQNEAQ (reference sequence). Full variable domain (outside the CDR3, taken from reference TRBV7-9 and TRBJ2-2): DTGVSQNPRHKITKRGQNVTFRCDPISEHNRLYWYRQTLGQGPEFLTYFQNEAQLEKSRLLSDRFSAERPKGSFSTLEIQRTEQGDSAMYLCASSRQKGTSGRNTGELFFGEGSRLTVL.

The chain couples TRBV20-1 to TRBJ2-1; D uncertain. CDR1 is DFQATT and CDR2 is SNEGSKA in the germline V gene (reference sequence). This CDR3 region has 10 residues. The germline V and J ends were trimmed by 6 bases and 7 bases, with 7 bases remaining between them. The CDR3 here is CSAKGNEQFF. For the CDR3, the DNA is TGCAGTGCGAAAGGAAATGAGCAGTTCTTC.

V is TRBV5-5 and J is TRBJ2-1; the D gene is possibly TRBD2 (5 bases). This CDR3 is built from 14 residues. In germline, CDR1 is SGHKS, CDR2 YYEKEE (reference sequence). V gave up 4 bases and J gave up 1 base, with 9 bases separating them. This CDR3 reads CASSGRESYNEQFF. As DNA, the CDR3 is TGTGCCAGCAGCGGGAGAGAATCCTACAATGAGCAGTTCTTC.

The chain couples TRBV5-1 to TRBJ2-7; D not resolved. The CDR3 covers 14 residues. Germline V gene lookup returns CDR1 SGHRS and CDR2 YFSETQ. Trimming took off 1 base at V and 3 bases at J, with 11 bases between the two ends. DNA for the CDR3: TGCGCCAGCAGCTTGTCCCCGGATCGCTACGAGCAGTACTTC. Its protein product is CASSLSPDRYEQYF.

The table lists this clone with a few counts. The gene calls are TRBV6-1 and TRBJ1-1; maybe TRBD1 (5 bases). The germline V gene encodes CDR1 MNHNS and CDR2 SASEGT. The CDR3 is 12 residues long. V lost 3 bases and J lost 8, with 10 bases in between. CDR3 bases: TGTGCCAGCAGTGACCTACAGGAGGAAGCTTTCTTT. Translation: CASSDLQEEAFF.

The chain is built from TRBV6-1 and TRBJ2-7; TRBD1 matches at 10 bases. The ends lost 5 bases at V and 9 bases at J; junction bases unmatched: 13. In germline, CDR1 is MNHNS, CDR2 SASEGT. This CDR3 comprises 15 residues. The CDR3 protein is CASSPLRGTGAGQYF. In DNA form, the CDR3 reads TGTGCCAGCAGTCCTCTGAGGGGGACAGGGGCAGGGCAGTACTTC.